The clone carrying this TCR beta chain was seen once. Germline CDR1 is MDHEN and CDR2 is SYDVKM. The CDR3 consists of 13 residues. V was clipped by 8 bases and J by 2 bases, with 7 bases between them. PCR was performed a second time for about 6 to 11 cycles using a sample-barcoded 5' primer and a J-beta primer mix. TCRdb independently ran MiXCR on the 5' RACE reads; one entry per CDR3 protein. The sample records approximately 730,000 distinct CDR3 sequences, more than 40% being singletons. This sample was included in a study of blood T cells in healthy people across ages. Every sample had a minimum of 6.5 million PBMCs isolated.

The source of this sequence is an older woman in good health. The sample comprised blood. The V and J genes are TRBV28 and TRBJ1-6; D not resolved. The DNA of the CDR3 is TGTGCCAGCCACGACCCCTATAATTCACCCCTCCACTTT. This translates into CASHDPYNSPLHF. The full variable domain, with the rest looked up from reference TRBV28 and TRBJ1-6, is DVKVTQSSRYLVKRTGEKVFLECVQDMDHENMFWYRQDPGLGLRLIYFSYDVKMKEKGDIPEGYSVSREKKERFSLILESASTNQTSMYLCASHDPYNSPLHFGNGTRLTVT.